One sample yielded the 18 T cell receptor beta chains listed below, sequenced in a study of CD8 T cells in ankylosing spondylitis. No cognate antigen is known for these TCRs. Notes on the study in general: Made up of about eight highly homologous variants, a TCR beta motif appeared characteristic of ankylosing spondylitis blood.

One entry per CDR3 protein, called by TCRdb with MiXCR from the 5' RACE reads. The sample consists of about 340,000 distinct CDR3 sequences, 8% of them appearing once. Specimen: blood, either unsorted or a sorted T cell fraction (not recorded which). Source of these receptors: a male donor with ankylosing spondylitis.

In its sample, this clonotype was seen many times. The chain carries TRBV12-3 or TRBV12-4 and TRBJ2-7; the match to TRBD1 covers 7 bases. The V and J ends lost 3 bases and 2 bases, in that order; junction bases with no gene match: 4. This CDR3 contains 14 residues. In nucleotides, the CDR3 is TGTGCCAGCAGTTTGAGGACAGGCCCCTACGAGCAGTACTTC. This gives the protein CASSLRTGPYEQYF.

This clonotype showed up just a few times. The CDR3: CAIGQHEQFF. In nucleotides, the CDR3 is TGTGCCATCGGACAACATGAGCAGTTCTTC. J is TRBJ2-1 and V is TRBV27; the D gene is possibly TRBD1 (5 bases). Deletions cut 10 bases from V and 8 bases from J, with 9 bases between. Germline CDR1 and CDR2: MNHEY and SMNVEV (reference sequence). CDR3 size: 10 residues.

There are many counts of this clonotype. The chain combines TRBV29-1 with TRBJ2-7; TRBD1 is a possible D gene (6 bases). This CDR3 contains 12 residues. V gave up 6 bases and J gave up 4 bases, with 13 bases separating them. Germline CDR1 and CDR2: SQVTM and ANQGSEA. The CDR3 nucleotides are TGCAGCGTGCGCGAGGGGGTATACGAGCAGTACTTC. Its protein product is CSVREGVYEQYF.

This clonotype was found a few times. For the CDR3, the DNA is TGCGCCAGCAGCCAAGCCAAGACAGGGGATGTGGTCGGCTACACCTTC. Translated, it gives CASSQAKTGDVVGYTF. The chain couples TRBV4-1 to TRBJ1-2; TRBD1 matches at 8 bases. V shed 1 base and J 8 bases; nucleotides not matched to a gene: 12. Per the germline V gene, CDR1 is MGHRA and CDR2 is YSYEKL. The CDR3 totals 16 residues.

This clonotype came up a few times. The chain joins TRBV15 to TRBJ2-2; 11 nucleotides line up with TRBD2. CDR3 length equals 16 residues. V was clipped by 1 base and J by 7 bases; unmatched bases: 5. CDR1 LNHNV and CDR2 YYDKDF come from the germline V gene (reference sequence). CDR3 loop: CATSRAGTSGGGELFF. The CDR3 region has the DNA TGTGCCACCAGCAGAGCTGGGACTAGCGGTGGCGGGGAGCTGTTTTTT.

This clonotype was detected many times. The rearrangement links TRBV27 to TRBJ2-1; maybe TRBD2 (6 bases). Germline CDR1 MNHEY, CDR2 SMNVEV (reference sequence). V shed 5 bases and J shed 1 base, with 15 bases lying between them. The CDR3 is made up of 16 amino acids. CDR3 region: CASSQARGYSYNEQFF. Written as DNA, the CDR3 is TGTGCCAGCAGTCAGGCCCGGGGGTATTCCTACAATGAGCAGTTCTTC.

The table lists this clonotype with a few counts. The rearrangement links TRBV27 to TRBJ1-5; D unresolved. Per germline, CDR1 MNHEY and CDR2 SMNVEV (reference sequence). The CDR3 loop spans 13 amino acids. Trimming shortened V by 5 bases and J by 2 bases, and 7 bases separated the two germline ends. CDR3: CASSLERNQPQHF. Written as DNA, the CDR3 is TGTGCCAGCAGTCTAGAGCGCAATCAGCCCCAGCATTTT.

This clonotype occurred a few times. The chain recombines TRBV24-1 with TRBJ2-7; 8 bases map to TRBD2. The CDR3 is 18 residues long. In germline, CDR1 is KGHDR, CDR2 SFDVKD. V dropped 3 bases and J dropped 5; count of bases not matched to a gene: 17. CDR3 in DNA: TGTGCCACCAGTGATCGAACTAGCGGTGGGAGGGCCTTCGACGAGCAGTACTTC. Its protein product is CATSDRTSGGRAFDEQYF.

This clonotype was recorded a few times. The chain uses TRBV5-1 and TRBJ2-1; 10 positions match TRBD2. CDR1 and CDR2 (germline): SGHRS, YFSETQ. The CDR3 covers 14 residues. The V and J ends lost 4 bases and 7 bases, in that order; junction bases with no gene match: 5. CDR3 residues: CASSATTSGNEQFF. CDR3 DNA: TGCGCCAGCAGCGCCACGACTAGCGGGAATGAGCAGTTCTTC.

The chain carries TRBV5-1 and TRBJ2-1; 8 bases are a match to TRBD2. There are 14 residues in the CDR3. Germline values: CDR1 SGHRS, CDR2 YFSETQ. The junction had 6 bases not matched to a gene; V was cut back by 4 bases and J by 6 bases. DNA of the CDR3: TGCGCCAGCAGCCATACCGGGACTAGCAATGAGCAGTTCTTC. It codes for CASSHTGTSNEQFF. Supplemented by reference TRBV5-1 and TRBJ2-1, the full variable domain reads KAGVTQTPRYLIKTRGQQVTLSCSPISGHRSVSWYQQTPGQGLQFLFEYFSETQRNKGNFPGRFSGRQFSNSRSEMNVSTLELGDSALYLCASSHTGTSNEQFFGPGTRLTVL.

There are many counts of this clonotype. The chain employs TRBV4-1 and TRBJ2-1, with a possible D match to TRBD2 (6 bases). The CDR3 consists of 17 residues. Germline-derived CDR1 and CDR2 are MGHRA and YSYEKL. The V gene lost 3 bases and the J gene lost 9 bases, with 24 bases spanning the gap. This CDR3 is CASSQAAQARGRSEQFF. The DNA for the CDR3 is TGCGCCAGCAGCCAGGCTGCTCAAGCTCGAGGGAGGTCTGAGCAGTTCTTC.

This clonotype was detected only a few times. CDR3 region: CASSYGDGFEAFF. The CDR3 DNA reads TGTGCCAGCAGTTACGGGGACGGCTTTGAAGCTTTCTTT. V usage is TRBV6-6 and J usage is TRBJ1-1; D may be TRBD1 (5 bases). This CDR3 has 13 residues. CDR1 and CDR2 from the germline V gene are MNHNY and SVGAGI (reference sequence). The V end was cut by 2 bases, the J end by 7 bases, with 11 bases between.

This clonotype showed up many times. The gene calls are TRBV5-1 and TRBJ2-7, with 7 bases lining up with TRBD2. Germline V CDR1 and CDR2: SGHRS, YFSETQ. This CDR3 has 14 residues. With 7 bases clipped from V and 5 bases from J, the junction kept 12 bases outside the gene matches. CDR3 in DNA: TGCGCCAGCTCCCCCGGGGAGGGTTTCGACGAGCAGTACTTC. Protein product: CASSPGEGFDEQYF.

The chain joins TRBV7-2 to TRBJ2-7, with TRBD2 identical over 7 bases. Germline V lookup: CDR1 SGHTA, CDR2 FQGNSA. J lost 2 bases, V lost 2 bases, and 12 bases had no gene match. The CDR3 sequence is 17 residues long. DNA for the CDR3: TGTGCCAGCAGCTTATTCGGCGGGGCCGGGACTACCTACGAGCAGTACTTC. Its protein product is CASSLFGGAGTTYEQYF.

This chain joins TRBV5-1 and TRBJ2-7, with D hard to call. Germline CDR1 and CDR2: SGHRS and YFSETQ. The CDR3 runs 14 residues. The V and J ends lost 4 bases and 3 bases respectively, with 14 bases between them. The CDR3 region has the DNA TGCGCCAGCAGCGTAGACGGATATAACTACGAGCAGTACTTC. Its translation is CASSVDGYNYEQYF.

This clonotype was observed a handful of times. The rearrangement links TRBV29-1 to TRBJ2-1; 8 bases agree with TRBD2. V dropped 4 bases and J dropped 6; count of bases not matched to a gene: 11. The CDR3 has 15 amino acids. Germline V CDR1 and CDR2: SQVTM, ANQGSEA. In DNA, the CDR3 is TGCAGCGTTGGAGGCTCCAGCGGGAGAGGCAATGAGCAGTTCTTC. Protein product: CSVGGSSGRGNEQFF.

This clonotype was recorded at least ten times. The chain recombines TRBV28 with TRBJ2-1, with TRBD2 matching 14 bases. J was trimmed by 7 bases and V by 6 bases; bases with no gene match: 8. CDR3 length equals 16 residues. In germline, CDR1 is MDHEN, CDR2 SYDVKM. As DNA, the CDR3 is TGTGCCAGCAGCTTGGGGACTAGCGGGAGTAAAAATGAGCAGTTCTTC. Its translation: CASSLGTSGSKNEQFF.

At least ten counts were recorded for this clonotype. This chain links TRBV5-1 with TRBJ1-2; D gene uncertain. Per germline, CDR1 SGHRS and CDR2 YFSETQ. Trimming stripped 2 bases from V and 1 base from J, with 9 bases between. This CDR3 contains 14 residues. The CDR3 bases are TGCGCCAGCAGCTTCATGCAGAATAACTATGGCTACACCTTC. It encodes CASSFMQNNYGYTF.